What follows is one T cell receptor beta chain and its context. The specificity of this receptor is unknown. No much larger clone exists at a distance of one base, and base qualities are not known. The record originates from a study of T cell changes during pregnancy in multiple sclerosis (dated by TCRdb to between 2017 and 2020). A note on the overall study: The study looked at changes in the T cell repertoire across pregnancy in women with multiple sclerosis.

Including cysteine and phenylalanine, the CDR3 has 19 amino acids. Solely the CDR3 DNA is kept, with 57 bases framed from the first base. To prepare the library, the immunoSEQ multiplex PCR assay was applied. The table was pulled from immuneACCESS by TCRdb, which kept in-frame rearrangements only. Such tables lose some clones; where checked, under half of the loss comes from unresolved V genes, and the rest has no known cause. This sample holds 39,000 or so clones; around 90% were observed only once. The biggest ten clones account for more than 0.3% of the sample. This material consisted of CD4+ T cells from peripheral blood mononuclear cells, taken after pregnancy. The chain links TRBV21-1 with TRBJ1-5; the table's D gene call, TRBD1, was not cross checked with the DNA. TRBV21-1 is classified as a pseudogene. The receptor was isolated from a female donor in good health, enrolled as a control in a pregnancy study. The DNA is TGTGCCAGCAGCGAGTTCCCGGACAGGGCGCCGCCGATAGATCAGCCCCAGCATTTT. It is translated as CASSEFPDRAPPIDQPQHF.